Listed below are T cell receptor beta chains from one sample, sequenced in a study of human T cells and chemical hapten exposure. Via MiXCR, TCRdb re-called the RACE reads, giving one row per CDR3 protein. The sample records tens of thousands of distinct CDR3 sequences, about a tenth being singletons. The sample consisted of whole blood, taken in connection with sensitization to the hapten diphenylcyclopropenone (DPC). The receptors were sampled from a woman between 40 and 50 years old with alopecia areata. Some clones in this sample may be carry-over from other donors' samples. CDR3s include the opening cysteine and the closing phenylalanine or tryptophan. A D gene is named only where the DNA matches it firmly. The size entry is marked missing in some rows and otherwise reads once, few, many or a size class.

size	V	D	J	CDR3	DNA
few	TRBV2	-	TRBJ2-7	CASDQRDEQYF	TGTGCCAGCGACCAGCGAGACGAGCAGTACTTC
few	TRBV20-1	TRBD1	TRBJ1-2	CSARDWGQQNYGYTF	TGCAGTGCTAGAGATTGGGGACAGCAAAACTATGGCTACACCTTC
many	TRBV11-1	-	TRBJ1-1	CASRTLGNTEAFF	TGTGCCAGCAGGACGCTAGGGAACACTGAAGCTTTCTTT
few	TRBV6-1	-	TRBJ1-5	CASSGQGLQSNQPQHF	TGTGCCAGCAGTGGGCAGGGGTTGCAAAGCAATCAGCCCCAGCATTTT
many	TRBV3-1	TRBD2	TRBJ2-3	CASSQAGTSGGPFTDTQYF	TGTGCCAGCAGCCAAGCCGGGACTAGCGGGGGTCCCTTCACAGATACGCAGTATTTT
many	TRBV7-6	-	TRBJ2-1	CASTLGGPYNEQFF	TGTGCCAGCACGTTGGGGGGCCCCTACAATGAGCAGTTCTTC
-	TRBV10-3	-	TRBJ2-3	CAISEKEILIGTQYF	TGTGCCATCAGTGAGAAGGAGATTTTAATTGGTACGCAGTATTTT
many	TRBV20-1	-	TRBJ2-7	CSARVQGTYEQYF	TGCAGTGCTAGAGTTCAGGGGACCTACGAGCAGTACTTC
-	TRBV9	TRBD1	TRBJ2-7	CASSADRGRNEQYF	TGTGCCAGCAGCGCAGACAGGGGGCGGAACGAGCAGTACTTC
many	TRBV6-6	TRBD1	TRBJ1-6	CASKGTGYSPLHF	TGTGCCAGCAAAGGGACAGGGTATTCACCCCTCCACTTT
many	TRBV6-2/TRBV6-3	-	TRBJ2-5	CASSYLGSETQYF	TGTGCCAGCAGTTACCTGGGGAGCGAGACCCAGTACTTC
-	TRBV7-2	-	TRBJ2-2	CASSLGVWGIPTGELFF	TGTGCCAGCAGCTTAGGGGTCTGGGGCATCCCCACCGGGGAGCTGTTTTTT
-	TRBV14	-	TRBJ2-5	CASSQEIWDNQETQYF	TGTGCCAGCAGCCAAGAAATTTGGGACAACCAAGAGACCCAGTACTTC
-	TRBV20-1	TRBD2	TRBJ2-7	CSAPNFRAGSDEQYF	TGCAGTGCCCCGAACTTTAGAGCGGGGAGCGACGAGCAGTACTTC
few	TRBV27	-	TRBJ1-2	CASSLSWSNYGYTF	TGTGCCAGCAGTTTATCATGGTCTAACTATGGCTACACCTTC
few	TRBV6-1	TRBD1	TRBJ1-4	CASSVVTGSRTTNEKLFF	TGTGCCAGCAGTGTAGTGACAGGGAGCCGTACAACTAATGAAAAACTGTTTTTT